A single sample is the source of the 8 T cell receptor beta chains below, sequenced in a study of CD8 T cells in Susac syndrome. A quantity of about 0.5 to 1 ug RNA underwent reverse transcription using random hexamers. TCRdb processed the immunoSEQ multiplex PCR reads anew with MiXCR; each CDR3 protein has one entry. Of approximately 170,000 distinct CDR3 sequences listed, 92% are singletons. Sequencing was done on a sample of CD4+ T cells from PBMCs. The receptor source for this set is a human donor in good health.

The rearrangement uses TRBV24-1 and TRBJ1-5; 7 positions match TRBD1. The CDR3 runs 18 residues. Germline V CDR1 and CDR2: KGHDR, SFDVKD. With 3 bases clipped from V and 7 bases from J, the junction kept 17 bases outside the gene matches. The CDR3, as DNA: TGTGCCACCAGTGATCTCCCTAATAAGACAGGGAAAGACCAGCCCCAGCATTTT. Its translation is CATSDLPNKTGKDQPQHF.

CDR3 sequence (DNA): TGTGCCAGTAGCAGATACCCGACAGGGGGCTACGAGCAGTACTTC. Amino acids: CASSRYPTGGYEQYF. The rearrangement links TRBV19 to TRBJ2-7; 9 bases match TRBD1. The J segment lost 3 bases and the V segment lost 6 bases, leaving 9 bases of the junction unmatched. Germline lookup yields CDR1 LNHDA and CDR2 SQIVND (reference sequence). The CDR3 consists of 15 residues.

The rearrangement uses TRBV19 and TRBJ2-6; D gene ambiguous. The V gene's germline CDR1 is LNHDA and CDR2 SQIVND (reference sequence). V was shortened by 5 bases and J by 3 bases, with 8 bases between the two germline ends. CDR3 length: 14 amino acids. The CDR3 loop is CASSPLGGANVLTF. Written as DNA, the CDR3 is TGTGCCAGTAGTCCCTTGGGTGGGGCCAACGTCCTGACTTTC.

The chain links TRBV6-1 to TRBJ2-7; either TRBD1 or TRBD2 may fit D (5 bases each). CDR1 and CDR2 from the germline V gene are MNHNS and SASEGT. Between the trimmed V and J ends, which lost 0 bases and 2 bases, there was a span of 20 bases. This CDR3 comprises 18 residues. The CDR3 reads CASSEARWGSHSPYEQYF. As DNA, the CDR3 is TGTGCCAGCAGTGAAGCGCGCTGGGGGTCCCACTCCCCCTACGAGCAGTACTTC.

The rearrangement links TRBV20-1 to TRBJ1-5, with D uncertain. The CDR3 is made up of 15 amino acids. V lost 7 bases to trimming and J lost 2 bases, with 18 bases between them. Germline V CDR1 and CDR2: DFQATT, SNEGSKA (reference sequence). The CDR3 loop reads CSVGNPKSGNQPQHF. In DNA form, the CDR3 reads TGCAGTGTGGGGAATCCTAAAAGCGGCAATCAGCCCCAGCATTTT.

The chain carries TRBV6-1 and TRBJ1-5; tentatively, D is TRBD1 (5 bases). V lost 9 bases, J lost 4 bases, and 25 bases lay in between. This CDR3 spans 17 amino acids. CDR1 is MNHNS, CDR2 SASEGT, per germline. The CDR3: CASSGYGGQGRNQPQHF. The CDR3 DNA reads TGTGCCAGTTCTGGGTATGGTGGGCAGGGAAGGAATCAGCCCCAGCATTTT.

The rearrangement uses TRBV3-1 and TRBJ1-1; no clear D. The CDR3 is made up of 13 amino acids. The ends were cut back, 4 bases at V and 1 base at J, with 7 bases in the middle. The germline gives CDR1 LGHDT, CDR2 YNNKEL (reference sequence). Here the CDR3 DNA reads TGTGCCAGCAGCCCGGTCGGGAACACTGAAGCTTTCTTT. This translates into CASSPVGNTEAFF. The complete variable domain, with remaining parts taken from reference TRBV3-1 and TRBJ1-1, reads DTAVSQTPKYLVTQMGNDKSIKCEQNLGHDTMYWYKQDSKKFLKIMFSYNNKELIINETVPNRFSPKSPDKAHLNLHINSLELGDSAVYFCASSPVGNTEAFFGQGTRLTVV.

The chain couples TRBV12-3 or TRBV12-4 to TRBJ2-7; 8 nucleotides agree with TRBD1. The CDR3 covers 14 residues. Trimming removed 6 bases from V and 6 bases from J; junction bases left unmatched: 10. CDR3 coding DNA: TGTGCCAGCAGCGATACAGGGGGATTCCTCGAGCAGTACTTC. As protein: CASSDTGGFLEQYF.